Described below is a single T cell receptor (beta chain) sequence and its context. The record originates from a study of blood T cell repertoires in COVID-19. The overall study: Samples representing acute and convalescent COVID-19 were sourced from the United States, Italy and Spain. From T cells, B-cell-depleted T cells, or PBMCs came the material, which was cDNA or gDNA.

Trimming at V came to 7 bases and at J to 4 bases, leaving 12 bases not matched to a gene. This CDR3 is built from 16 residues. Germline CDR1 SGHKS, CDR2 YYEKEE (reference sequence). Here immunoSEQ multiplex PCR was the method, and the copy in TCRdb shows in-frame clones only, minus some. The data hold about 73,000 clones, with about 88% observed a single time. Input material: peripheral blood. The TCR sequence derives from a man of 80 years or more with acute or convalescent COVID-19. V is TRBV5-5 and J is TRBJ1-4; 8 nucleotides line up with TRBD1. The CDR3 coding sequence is TGTGCCAGCCGCAGACAGGGGACCTACGATAATGAAAAACTGTTTTTT. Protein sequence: CASRRQGTYDNEKLFF.